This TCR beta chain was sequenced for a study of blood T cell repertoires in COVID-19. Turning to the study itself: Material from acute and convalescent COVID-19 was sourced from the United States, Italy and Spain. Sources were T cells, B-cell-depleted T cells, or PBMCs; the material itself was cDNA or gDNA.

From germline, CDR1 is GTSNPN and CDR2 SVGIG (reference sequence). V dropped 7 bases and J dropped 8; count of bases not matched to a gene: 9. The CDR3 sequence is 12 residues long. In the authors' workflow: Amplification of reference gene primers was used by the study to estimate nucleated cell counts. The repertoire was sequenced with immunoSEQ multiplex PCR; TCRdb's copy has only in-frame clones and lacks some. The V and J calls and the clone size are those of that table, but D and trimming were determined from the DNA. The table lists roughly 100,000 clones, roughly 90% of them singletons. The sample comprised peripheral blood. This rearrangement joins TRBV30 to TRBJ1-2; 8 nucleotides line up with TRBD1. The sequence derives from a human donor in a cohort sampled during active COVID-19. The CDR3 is CASTGGLGGYTF. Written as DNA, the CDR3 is TGTGCCTCAACAGGGGGGCTCGGGGGCTACACCTTC.